This T cell receptor beta chain was sequenced during a study of shared clonotypes between healthy human individuals. The germline CDR1 and CDR2 sequences are LNHDA and SQIVND (reference sequence). Trimming took off 9 bases at V and 5 bases at J, with 13 bases between the two ends. CDR3 size: 13 residues. Terminally differentiated effector memory CD45RA+ cells were left out of the naive CD8 fraction, which was CD45RO-negative and positively selected for CCR7. Profiling relied on immunoSEQ multiplex PCR, and the TCRdb table lists in-frame clones only, not all of them. The repertoire holds 550,000 to 750,000 clones, with about 91% as singletons. This clone was counted a few times.

The sequence came from a man aged 30-40 years in good health. This sequence joins TRBV19 and TRBJ1-4, with a tentative D call TRBD1 (6 bases). The source material was naive CD8+ T cells sorted from blood. For the CDR3, the DNA is TGTGCCAGCCTGGACAGAAAAAATGAAAAACTGTTTTTT. This sequence encodes CASLDRKNEKLFF.